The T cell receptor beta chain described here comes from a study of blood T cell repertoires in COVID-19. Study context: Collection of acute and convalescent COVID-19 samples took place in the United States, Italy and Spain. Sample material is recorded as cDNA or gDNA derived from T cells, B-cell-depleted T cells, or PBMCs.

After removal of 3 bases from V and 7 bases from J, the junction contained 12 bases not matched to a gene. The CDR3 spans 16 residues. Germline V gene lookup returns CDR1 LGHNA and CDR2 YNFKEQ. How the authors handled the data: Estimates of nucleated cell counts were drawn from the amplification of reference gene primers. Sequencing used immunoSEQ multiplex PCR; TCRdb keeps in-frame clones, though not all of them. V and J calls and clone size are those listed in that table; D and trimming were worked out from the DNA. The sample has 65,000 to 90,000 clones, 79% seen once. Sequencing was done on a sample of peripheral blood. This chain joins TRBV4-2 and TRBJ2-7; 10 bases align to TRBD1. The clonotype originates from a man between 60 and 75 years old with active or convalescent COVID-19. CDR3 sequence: CASSQKSGTGDSEQYF. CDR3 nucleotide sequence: TGTGCCAGCAGCCAGAAGTCCGGGACAGGGGACAGTGAGCAGTACTTC.